The next 21 T cell receptor beta chains were all read from a single sample in a study of blood T cell repertoires in COVID-19. Only in-frame clones appear in the TCRdb table, and some are missing; sequencing was by immunoSEQ multiplex PCR. The data show about 340,000 clones, about 86% seen once. The sample was peripheral blood. These receptors were obtained from a young man with active or convalescent COVID-19.

This sequence joins TRBV28 and TRBJ2-7; a weak D match, TRBD1 (5 bases). The germline V and J ends were trimmed by 6 bases and 7 bases, with 19 bases remaining between them. This CDR3 has 14 amino acids. Germline V gene data show CDR1 as MDHEN and CDR2 as SYDVKM. CDR3 protein: CASSPVDGAREQYF. For the CDR3, the DNA is TGTGCCAGCAGCCCCGTAGATGGGGCTCGGGAGCAGTACTTC.

This clone was observed a few times. This chain links TRBV6-5 with TRBJ2-7; 7 bases align to TRBD2. V shed 7 bases, J shed 3 bases, and the junction held 3 bases outside the gene matches. The CDR3 runs to 12 residues. Germline CDR1 and CDR2: MNHEY and SVGAGI. The CDR3 DNA reads TGTGCCAGCATGCGGGGGAACTACGAGCAGTACTTC. This encodes CASMRGNYEQYF.

The chain couples TRBV5-8 to TRBJ2-5, with TRBD1 as a possible D gene (6 bases). V lost 0 bases to trimming and J lost 4 bases, with 16 bases between them. Germline-derived CDR1 and CDR2 are SGHTS and YDEGEE. The CDR3 length is 16 residues. CDR3 in amino acids: CASSLGATGFGETQYF. The CDR3, as DNA: TGTGCCAGCAGCTTGGGGGCTACAGGGTTCGGAGAGACCCAGTACTTC.

This clone was counted a few times. The chain links TRBV13 to TRBJ1-3; D is uncertain. Trimming left V 2 bases short and J 4 bases short, with 21 bases between. The CDR3 runs 18 residues. Germline loops: CDR1 PRHDT, CDR2 FYEKMQ (reference sequence). This chain's CDR3 is CASSLMRALGATGNTIYF. As DNA, the CDR3 is TGTGCCAGCAGCTTAATGAGGGCACTCGGTGCTACAGGAAACACCATATATTTT.

CDR3 in DNA: TGTGCCAACCGACAGGGTGGTGGCTACACCTTC. Its protein product is CANRQGGGYTF. This chain connects TRBV2 to TRBJ1-2, with 7 nucleotides matching TRBD1. CDR3 length equals 11 residues. Per germline, CDR1 SNHLY and CDR2 FYNNEI. The trim removed 10 bases at V and 7 bases at J, leaving 6 bases unmatched.

The V gene is TRBV11-3, the J gene TRBJ2-3; TRBD2 matches at 8 bases. V was clipped by 5 bases and J by 2 bases; unmatched bases: 9. Germline V gene lookup returns CDR1 SGHNT and CDR2 YENEEA. The CDR3 consists of 16 residues. The CDR3 DNA reads as TGTGCCAGCAGCCTCGGACTAGCTCCTTTCACAGATACGCAGTATTTT. Translated: CASSLGLAPFTDTQYF.

Here the CDR3 DNA reads TGTGCCAGCAGCGTAGTGGGGAGAAAAGAAAACACCATATATTTT. It codes for CASSVVGRKENTIYF. This chain joins TRBV9 and TRBJ1-3; no reliable D call. CDR3 size: 15 residues. V shed 0 bases and J shed 6 bases, with 13 bases lying between them. Germline V gene data show CDR1 as SGDLS and CDR2 as YYNGEE.

The rearrangement joins TRBV15 to TRBJ2-7; D possibly corresponds to TRBD1 (6 bases). Germline V CDR1 and CDR2: LNHNV, YYDKDF (reference sequence). Trimming left V 4 bases short and J 2 bases short, with 15 bases between. The CDR3 is made up of 15 amino acids. CDR3 in amino acids: CATSTLTGFPYEQYF. Here the CDR3 DNA reads TGTGCCACCAGCACCTTGACAGGTTTTCCCTACGAGCAGTACTTC.

J is TRBJ2-1 and V is TRBV6-1, with D perhaps matching TRBD2 (6 bases). Germline CDR1 reads MNHNS; CDR2 reads SASEGT. The CDR3 runs to 15 residues. V was cut by 3 bases and J by 5 bases, with 14 bases left in between. The CDR3 region is CASSDYMGGNNEQFF. DNA for the CDR3: TGTGCCAGCAGTGATTACATGGGAGGTAACAATGAGCAGTTCTTC.

The V call is TRBV5-6, the J call TRBJ2-3; 7 bases align to TRBD2. The junction had 4 bases not matched to a gene; V was cut back by 1 base and J by 8 bases. From germline, CDR1 is SGHDT and CDR2 YYEEEE. CDR3 length: 13 amino acids. The CDR3: CASSLREVFTQYF. Here the CDR3 DNA reads TGTGCCAGCAGCTTGCGGGAGGTTTTTACGCAGTATTTT. Drawing the rest from reference TRBV5-6 and TRBJ2-3, the complete variable domain is DAGVTQSPTHLIKTRGQQVTLRCSPKSGHDTVSWYQQALGQGPQFIFQYYEEEERQRGNFPDRFSGHQFPNYSSELNVNALLLGDSALYLCASSLREVFTQYFGPGTRLTVL.

This chain links TRBV19 with TRBJ1-2, with D perhaps TRBD1 (6 bases). Germline V gives CDR1 LNHDA, CDR2 SQIVND (reference sequence). Trimming took off 2 bases at V and 5 bases at J, with 15 bases between the two ends. CDR3 size: 15 residues. The CDR3 reads CASSIKGQNYYGYTF. CDR3 bases: TGTGCCAGTAGTATAAAAGGACAGAATTATTATGGCTACACCTTC.

The chain combines TRBV25-1 with TRBJ2-1; D perhaps matches TRBD2 (5 bases). This CDR3 region has 12 residues. V was pared by 4 bases and J by 8 bases, with 9 bases between. In germline, CDR1 is MGHDK, CDR2 SYGVNS. This chain's CDR3 is CASSVSRDEQFF. Written as DNA, the CDR3 is TGTGCCAGCAGTGTCTCGAGGGATGAGCAGTTCTTC.

The chain is built from TRBV25-1 and TRBJ2-5, with TRBD2 identical over 12 bases. V lost 1 base and J lost 4; bases outside the gene matches: 10. The CDR3 length is 18 residues. Per germline, CDR1 MGHDK and CDR2 SYGVNS. The DNA for the CDR3 is TGTGCCAGCAGTGAATCGGTTGCTAGCGGGAGGGGGCTAGAGACCCAGTACTTC. It translates to CASSESVASGRGLETQYF.

The chain links TRBV5-1 to TRBJ2-3; 10 bases are shared with TRBD2. This CDR3 contains 15 residues. The ends lost 4 bases at V and 6 bases at J; junction bases unmatched: 8. Germline V gene sequence: CDR1 SGHRS, CDR2 YFSETQ. In nucleotides, the CDR3 is TGCGCCAGCAGCATTCCGGGACTAGCGCCGGATACGCAGTATTTT. Residues: CASSIPGLAPDTQYF.

The J gene is TRBJ2-1, the V gene TRBV9; possible D gene TRBD1, 5 bases. The CDR3 is made up of 15 amino acids. Germline CDR1 and CDR2: SGDLS and YYNGEE. Trimming took off 0 bases at V and 2 bases at J, with 9 bases between the two ends. The CDR3 sequence is CASSVGQGAYNEQFF. For the CDR3, the DNA is TGTGCCAGCAGCGTAGGTCAGGGCGCCTACAATGAGCAGTTCTTC.

The chain combines TRBV19 with TRBJ1-4; TRBD1 might be the D (5 bases). V lost 3 bases to trimming and J lost 7 bases, with 12 bases between them. Germline loops: CDR1 LNHDA, CDR2 SQIVND (reference sequence). The CDR3 totals 14 residues. For the CDR3, the DNA is TGTGCCAGTAGTATTCGGGCCGGGGGTGAAAAACTGTTTTTT. It yields the protein CASSIRAGGEKLFF.

This rearrangement joins TRBV7-2 to TRBJ2-1, with 10 bases aligning to TRBD2. Trimming removed 2 bases from V and 10 bases from J; junction bases left unmatched: 5. The length of the CDR3 is 14 residues. Germline V CDR1 and CDR2: SGHTA, FQGNSA. As DNA, the CDR3 is TGTGCCAGCAGCTTAAGACTAGCGGGCTCCGAGCAGTTCTTC. Translating gives CASSLRLAGSEQFF.

The V gene is TRBV7-2, the J gene TRBJ1-6, with 8 bases lining up with TRBD1. The V and J ends lost 7 bases and 4 bases, in that order; junction bases with no gene match: 6. In germline, CDR1 is SGHTA, CDR2 FQGNSA. The CDR3 is 15 residues long. In DNA, the CDR3 is TGTGCCAGCAACTTCGGACAGGGATATAATTCACCCCTCCACTTT. As protein: CASNFGQGYNSPLHF.

The count of this clone is one. The chain joins TRBV11-3 to TRBJ2-7; the match to TRBD1 covers 7 bases. The CDR3 consists of 15 residues. V shed 5 bases, J shed 2 bases, and the junction held 9 bases outside the gene matches. The V gene's germline CDR1 is SGHNT and CDR2 YENEEA. The CDR3 sequence: CASSPRTGSTYEQYF. The CDR3 DNA sequence: TGTGCCAGCAGCCCGCGGACAGGATCTACCTACGAGCAGTACTTC.

This chain links TRBV3-1 (or the pseudogene TRBV3-2) with TRBJ2-5; D remains ambiguous. The CDR3 consists of 14 residues. Per germline, CDR1 LGHDT and CDR2 YNNKEL (reference sequence). V gave up 1 base and J gave up 5 bases, with 11 bases separating them. The chain's CDR3 is CASSQASRWETQYF. The CDR3 nucleotides are TGTGCCAGCAGCCAAGCATCGAGGTGGGAGACCCAGTACTTC.

The chain joins TRBV2 to TRBJ2-7; no reliable D call. Trimming took 4 bases from V and 9 from J, leaving 13 bases between them. The CDR3 length is 12 residues. Looked up from germline, CDR1 is SNHLY and CDR2 is FYNNEI. The CDR3 here is CASSVPTSGQYF. CDR3 coding DNA: TGTGCCAGCAGTGTCCCTACGTCGGGGCAGTACTTC.